This T cell receptor (beta chain) derives from a study of spatial heterogeneity in lung cancer. About the study: The donors, roughly 70 patients with untreated early-stage non-small cell lung cancer, provided the samples. Any follow-up PBMC samples that were available went on to be sequenced, and the median time to follow-up was roughly two years after resection. Alpha-chain sequences were detected in numbers that were consistently lower than beta-chain sequences.

The sample's time point: blood at routine non-recurrence follow-up after resection. The V gene lost 10 bases and the J gene lost 12 bases, with 8 bases spanning the gap. The CDR3 runs to 8 residues. The germline V gene has CDR1 MNHNS and CDR2 SASEGT. All TCR cDNA molecules were individually tagged with a unique molecular identifier. TCRdb reprocessed the 5' RACE reads via MiXCR and lists one record per CDR3 protein. The sample shows 110,000 or so distinct CDR3 sequences, approximately 11% of them seen only once. This sequence originates from a female donor with early-stage non-small cell lung cancer. Material: PBMCs, obtained at follow-up. The rearrangement links TRBV6-1 to TRBJ2-3; D is unresolved. CDR3 DNA: TGTGCCACTCTACCACAGTATTTT. It codes for CATLPQYF.